Shown below are 4 T cell receptor beta chains from a single sample sequenced in a study of breast tumors, draining lymph nodes, adjacent tissues. TCRdb analysed the multiplex PCR reads with MiXCR anew, one entry per CDR3 protein. The sample records tens of thousands of distinct CDR3 sequences, approximately 63% being singletons. Sequencing input: breast tumor tissue. The source of these receptors is a female donor with breast cancer. Some clones in this sample may be carry-over from other donors' samples.

With respect to this clonotype: One end of the junction fails to match germline, which may point to a read error. CDR3 in DNA: TGTGCCAGCAGTTACCCTACACAGGGAACGGGCAATCAGCCCCAGCATTTT. Translation gives CASSYPTQGTGNQPQHF. The chain combines TRBV10-3 with TRBJ1-5, with a possible D match to TRBD1 (6 bases). The CDR3 has 17 amino acids. Germline CDR1 ENHRY, CDR2 SYGVKD.

The table lists this clonotype with a few counts. The V gene is TRBV20-1, the J gene TRBJ1-2; D may be TRBD1 (5 bases). Trimming took 0 bases from V and 5 from J, leaving 16 bases between them. This CDR3 contains 15 residues. Germline V CDR1 and CDR2: DFQATT, SNEGSKA (reference sequence). Here the CDR3 DNA reads TGCAGTGCTAGAGATACAGGCTCAAACATTTATGGCTACACCTTC. Protein sequence: CSARDTGSNIYGYTF.

This clonotype is termed medium-sized. This rearrangement joins TRBV15 to TRBJ2-6; D gene unclear. Germline V lookup: CDR1 LNHNV, CDR2 YYDKDF (reference sequence). The CDR3 has 15 residues. V lost 3 bases, J lost 0 bases, and 6 bases lay in between. DNA for the CDR3: TGTGCCACCAGCAGGACCAACTCTGGGGCCAACGTCCTGACTTTC. Amino acids: CATSRTNSGANVLTF.

This clonotype was seen many times. A much larger clone differs by one base, so this may be a read error. The J gene is TRBJ1-2, the V gene TRBV27, with TRBD1 matching over 7 bases. Looked up from germline, CDR1 is MNHEY and CDR2 is SMNVEV (reference sequence). This CDR3 has 14 amino acids. In nucleotides, the CDR3 is TGTGCCGGCAGTCCTCAGGGGGGAAACTATGGCTACACCTTC. Its protein product is CAGSPQGGNYGYTF.